Below, 16 T cell receptor beta chains from the same sample are listed, as sequenced in a study of CD8 T cells in Susac syndrome. The authors reverse transcribed roughly 0.5 to 1 ug RNA with random hexamers. TCRdb reprocessed the immunoSEQ multiplex PCR reads with MiXCR, giving one entry per CDR3 protein. The sample records about 430,000 distinct CDR3 sequences, approximately 85% being singletons. Sequenced input: CD8+ T cells from PBMCs. The receptors derive from a human donor with multiple sclerosis.

This chain joins TRBV9 and TRBJ2-1, with 11 bases fitting TRBD2. In germline, CDR1 is SGDLS, CDR2 YYNGEE. The V and J ends lost 3 bases and 0 bases, in that order; junction bases with no gene match: 8. The CDR3 sequence is 18 residues long. The CDR3 protein is CASSGGLAALFSYNEQFF. The DNA of the CDR3 is TGTGCCAGCAGCGGGGGACTAGCGGCCCTGTTCTCCTACAATGAGCAGTTCTTC.

V usage is TRBV4-1 and J usage is TRBJ2-5; TRBD2 is a possible D gene (6 bases). The V and J ends lost 4 bases and 5 bases respectively, with 14 bases between them. This CDR3 contains 14 residues. Looked up from germline, CDR1 is MGHRA and CDR2 is YSYEKL. The DNA of the CDR3 is TGCGCCAGCAGCCGAACCCGGGGGAGGGAGACCCAGTACTTC. It translates to CASSRTRGRETQYF.

The chain links TRBV29-1 to TRBJ1-2; TRBD1 agrees at 7 bases. From germline, CDR1 is SQVTM and CDR2 ANQGSEA. The junction had 15 bases not matched to a gene; V was cut back by 8 bases and J by 0 bases. The CDR3 has 16 residues. Written as DNA, the CDR3 is TGCAGCACGACCGGGACAGCGAGAGGAACTAACTATGGCTACACCTTC. Amino acids: CSTTGTARGTNYGYTF.

The chain recombines TRBV19 with TRBJ1-2; D gene uncertain. The V end was cut by 5 bases, the J end by 2 bases, with 9 bases between. CDR3 length: 13 amino acids. The germline CDR1 and CDR2 sequences are LNHDA and SQIVND (reference sequence). The DNA for the CDR3 is TGTGCCAGTAGTCCGAGACGGAACTATGGCTACACCTTC. As protein: CASSPRRNYGYTF.

The CDR3 DNA reads TGTGCCAGCAGCTTAGAACAAAACGGCTACAATGAGCAGTTCTTC. Its protein is CASSLEQNGYNEQFF. V is TRBV7-6 and J is TRBJ2-1; D not certain. Germline assignment: CDR1 SGHVS and CDR2 FNYEAQ. V lost 1 base and J lost 3, with 10 bases in between. This CDR3 comprises 15 residues. Looking up the rest from reference TRBV7-6 and TRBJ2-1 gives the full variable domain: GAGVSQSPRYKVTKRGQDVALRCDPISGHVSLYWYRQALGQGPEFLTYFNYEAQQDKSGLPNDRFSAERPEGSISTLTIQRTEQRDSAMYRCASSLEQNGYNEQFFGPGTRLTVL.

There are a few counts of this clonotype. This rearrangement joins TRBV5-1 to TRBJ2-7; TRBD1 matches at 9 bases. Losses at the gene ends were 4 bases for V and 4 bases for J; bases not matched to a gene: 9. The germline V gene encodes CDR1 SGHRS and CDR2 YFSETQ. The CDR3 has 15 residues. CDR3 in DNA: TGCGCCAGCAGCCCGGGGACAGGGAACTTATACGAGCAGTACTTC. This gives the protein CASSPGTGNLYEQYF.

The rearrangement joins TRBV6-1 to TRBJ2-3, with D perhaps TRBD2 (5 bases). This CDR3 comprises 13 residues. Germline V gene data show CDR1 as MNHNS and CDR2 as SASEGT. V lost 10 bases, J lost 2 bases, and 13 bases lay in between. CDR3: CAITDSPTDTQYF. The CDR3 DNA sequence: TGTGCCATCACGGACTCCCCCACAGATACGCAGTATTTT.

The rearrangement uses TRBV5-1 and TRBJ2-7, with D perhaps given as TRBD1 or TRBD2 (5 bases each). Between the trimmed V and J ends, which lost 3 bases and 0 bases, there was a span of 10 bases. The CDR3 has 14 amino acids. Germline values: CDR1 SGHRS, CDR2 YFSETQ. CDR3: CASSSWDHSYEQYF. CDR3 nucleotides: TGCGCCAGCAGCTCCTGGGACCACTCCTACGAGCAGTACTTC.

The gene calls are TRBV28 and TRBJ2-5; possibly TRBD2 for D (7 bases). V was clipped by 1 base and J by 5 bases, with 23 bases between them. The CDR3 contains 18 residues. Germline V lookup: CDR1 MDHEN, CDR2 SYDVKM. The CDR3, as DNA: TGTGCCAGCAGTTTATTGTGGGAGGGACACCAAACCTTTGAGACCCAGTACTTC. It yields the protein CASSLLWEGHQTFETQYF.

The V and J genes are TRBV7-8 and TRBJ2-1; D perhaps matches TRBD2 (5 bases). V was cut by 5 bases and J by 7 bases, with 12 bases left in between. There are 13 residues in the CDR3. Germline assignment: CDR1 SGHVS and CDR2 FQNEAQ. This CDR3 reads CASSLPTGNEQFF. Written as DNA, the CDR3 is TGTGCCAGCAGCCTACCGACGGGGAATGAGCAGTTCTTC.

The gene calls are TRBV11-2 and TRBJ2-7, with 8 bases fitting TRBD2. The CDR3 consists of 18 residues. Germline values: CDR1 SGHAT, CDR2 FQNNGV. V trimming: 5 bases; J trimming: 3 bases; junction bases outside the gene matches: 18. The CDR3 loop is CASSLFPPERGQFYEQYF. CDR3 DNA sequence: TGTGCCAGCAGCCTTTTTCCTCCCGAGCGGGGGCAGTTCTACGAGCAGTACTTC.

The chain is built from TRBV28 and TRBJ2-7, with D possibly TRBD1 on 5 matching bases. With 3 bases removed from V and 5 bases from J, the gap between germline ends came to 17 bases. Germline assignment: CDR1 MDHEN and CDR2 SYDVKM. The CDR3 sequence is 15 residues long. CDR3 in amino acids: CASSFILGREDEQYF. The CDR3 DNA reads TGTGCCAGCAGTTTTATCTTAGGCAGGGAAGACGAGCAGTACTTC.

The chain employs TRBV18 and TRBJ2-1; D gene ambiguous. V shed 0 bases and J shed 8 bases, with 17 bases lying between them. Germline CDR1 reads KGHSH; CDR2 reads LQKENI. The CDR3 length is 16 residues. The CDR3, as DNA: TGTGCCAGCTCACCACCGTCCCGGTTATGGGTCGATGAGCAGTTCTTC. Residues: CASSPPSRLWVDEQFF.

This chain links TRBV4-1 with TRBJ2-7; D ambiguous. CDR1 is MGHRA and CDR2 is YSYEKL in the germline V gene. The CDR3 extends over 16 amino acids. The germline V and J ends were trimmed by 0 bases and 2 bases, with 14 bases remaining between them. This chain's CDR3 is CASSQEGGRATYEQYF. CDR3 nucleotide sequence: TGCGCCAGCAGCCAAGAAGGTGGTAGGGCGACCTACGAGCAGTACTTC.

The chain uses TRBV4-1 and TRBJ2-5; 7 bases agree with TRBD2. CDR1 and CDR2 (germline): MGHRA, YSYEKL. The J segment lost 2 bases and the V segment lost 3 bases, leaving 6 bases of the junction unmatched. The CDR3 contains 15 residues. CDR3 protein: CASSQEGREQETQYF. The CDR3 DNA reads TGCGCCAGCAGCCAGGAGGGGAGGGAACAAGAGACCCAGTACTTC.

The genes are TRBV5-1 and TRBJ2-7; TRBD1 matches 7 bases. Trimming removed 0 bases from V and 6 bases from J; junction bases left unmatched: 6. This CDR3 contains 14 residues. Germline CDR1 SGHRS, CDR2 YFSETQ. This CDR3 is CASSLGDSLSEQYF. The CDR3 DNA sequence: TGCGCCAGCAGCTTGGGGGACAGTCTCTCCGAGCAGTACTTC.